This T cell receptor (beta chain) was recovered during a study of cytomegalovirus exposure and HLA in healthy donors. CDR1 is SNHLY, CDR2 FYNNEI, per germline. The CDR3 loop spans 15 amino acids. With 0 bases removed from V and 1 base from J, the gap between germline ends came to 9 bases. The PCR employed 60 Vbeta primers together with 13 Jbeta primers. As originally analysed: Unique TCR beta chains totaled some 80 million in a later count, with around 12 million of them shared. Clones were sequenced by immunoSEQ multiplex PCR, and TCRdb holds only the in-frame ones, with some missing. Clonal size and the V and J genes are those of that table, whereas D and trimming came from the DNA. The sample lists roughly 200,000 clones, 77% seen once, with more than 3.5% in the top ten.

This TCR was sampled from a woman aged 55 to 70 in good health and CMV-seropositive. The chain recombines TRBV2 with TRBJ2-5; D unclear. The material sequenced was PBMCs. The CDR3 is CASSEALASQETQYF. The CDR3 DNA follows: TGTGCCAGCAGTGAAGCGCTGGCTAGCCAAGAGACCCAGTACTTC.